The following is a T cell receptor (beta chain) sequence with its context. CDR1 and CDR2 from the germline V gene are SGHTA and FQGTGA. The junction had 3 bases not matched to a gene; V was cut back by 2 bases and J by 2 bases. The CDR3 extends over 16 amino acids. This sample is drawn from a study of technical replicates of blood from a few donors. The table came from immunoSEQ multiplex PCR; TCRdb's copy has only in-frame clones and leaves some out. This repertoire shows 10,000 to 15,000 clones, 85% to 95% found once; its top ten account for approximately 6%. The sequence was obtained from a human donor in good health. What was sequenced was PBMCs. This rearrangement joins TRBV7-3 to TRBJ2-3; 11 bases fit TRBD2. The DNA of the CDR3 is TGTGCCAGCAGCTTAGTAGCGGGAGGGCTCACAGATACGCAGTATTTT. It codes for CASSLVAGGLTDTQYF. Combining the CDR3 with reference TRBV7-3 and TRBJ2-3 gives the whole variable domain GAGVSQTPSNKVTEKGKYVELRCDPISGHTALYWYRQSLGQGPEFLIYFQGTGAADDSGLPNDRFFAVRPEGSVSTLKIQRTERGDSAVYLCASSLVAGGLTDTQYFGPGTRLTVL.